This section outlines one TCR beta chain sequence together with its context. Its matching antigen is unknown. This entry belongs to a study of T cells expressing NK-cell markers. TCRdb re-called the 5' RACE reads and catalogs CDR3 proteins one per entry, DNA excluded. This repertoire includes some 440,000 distinct CDR3 sequences. Study-level findings and limits: Of CD8+ T cells, roughly 1.0-8% belonged to dominant NKG2C+ clonotypes in several donors. Unclear, still, was the HCMV specificity of the expanded NKG2C+ T cell clones. These clonotypes, the leaders elsewhere, also led the CD3+CD56-NKG2C+ fraction in a few donors.

Germline CDR1 is LNHDA and CDR2 is SQIVND (reference sequence). This CDR3 region has 12 residues. The sample consisted of blood T cells: a sorted CD56 or NKG2C T cell subset, CD4+ or CD8+ T cells, or bulk PBMC T cells (not recorded which). V and J are TRBV19 and TRBJ2-1; TCRdb proposes TRBD1, but this gene call is untestable without DNA. The source of this sequence is a woman between 50 and 59 years old in good health. The chain's CDR3 is CASMEGAGEQFF.